This passage covers 23 T cell receptor beta chains from one sample sequenced in a study of T-cell reconstitution after alpha-beta-depleted transplantation in children. Using unique molecular identifiers, the investigators prepared the TCRbeta library. TCRdb passed the PCR reads through MiXCR, listing each CDR3 protein once. This sample has approximately 190,000 distinct CDR3 sequences; about 8.4% occur once, and the top ten carry approximately 40%. The starting material was PBMCs, mostly from graft donor cells, obtained 360 days after TCRalphabeta/CD19-depleted stem cell transplant. The receptors were sampled from a male patient aged 2 to 9 who had a stem cell transplant for acute myeloid leukemia, so the T cells may come from the graft donor.

The chain joins TRBV28 to TRBJ2-3; TRBD2 aligns across 10 bases. Germline CDR1 reads MDHEN; CDR2 reads SYDVKM. This CDR3 region has 18 residues. Trimming removed 5 bases from V and 1 base from J; junction bases left unmatched: 12. DNA of the CDR3: TGTGCCAGCAGTCTAACCCCCACCGGGACTAGCGGCACAGATACGCAGTATTTT. Its translation: CASSLTPTGTSGTDTQYF.

This clonotype was recorded at least ten times. CDR3 residues: CASSSVGNYEQYV. The CDR3 DNA follows: TGTGCCAGCAGTTCGGTGGGGAACTACGAGCAGTACGTC. The gene calls are TRBV28 and TRBJ2-7, with D hard to call. The CDR3 totals 13 residues. Germline CDR1 is MDHEN and CDR2 is SYDVKM. The V end lost 4 bases, the J end lost 3 bases, and 10 bases lay between the germline ends.

This clonotype was seen many times. The gene calls are TRBV12-3 or TRBV12-4 and TRBJ2-1; no clear D. V was shortened by 2 bases and J by 10 bases, with 6 bases between the two germline ends. The CDR3 contains 11 residues. CDR3 in amino acids: CASSLLQEQFF. The CDR3 DNA reads TGTGCCAGCAGTTTACTCCAAGAGCAGTTCTTC.

This clonotype was recorded a few times. The chain is built from TRBV6-5 and TRBJ2-5; maybe TRBD2 (6 bases). The germline V and J ends were trimmed by 8 bases and 5 bases, with 6 bases remaining between them. The V gene's germline CDR1 is MNHEY and CDR2 SVGAGI. This CDR3 spans 10 amino acids. The CDR3 DNA follows: TGTGCCAGCGGGAGGGAGACCCAGTACTTC. Residues: CASGRETQYF.

This clonotype was observed a few times. The chain couples TRBV5-1 to TRBJ1-1; possibly TRBD1 for D (6 bases). Looked up from germline, CDR1 is SGHRS and CDR2 is YFSETQ. Trimming shortened V by 8 bases and J by 7 bases, and 18 bases separated the two germline ends. This CDR3 contains 13 residues. The CDR3 loop is CASRGGVGGEAFF. The CDR3 DNA reads as TGCGCCAGTCGAGGGGGGGTCGGGGGTGAAGCTTTCTTT. The full variable domain, rest sourced from reference TRBV5-1 and TRBJ1-1, is KAGVTQTPRYLIKTRGQQVTLSCSPISGHRSVSWYQQTPGQGLQFLFEYFSETQRNKGNFPGRFSGRQFSNSRSEMNVSTLELGDSALYLCASRGGVGGEAFFGQGTRLTVV.

This clonotype was observed a few times. The V and J genes are TRBV28 and TRBJ2-7; 11 positions agree with TRBD2. J was trimmed by 6 bases and V by 5 bases; bases with no gene match: 12. The CDR3 contains 16 residues. From germline, CDR1 is MDHEN and CDR2 SYDVKM. In nucleotides, the CDR3 is TGTGCCAGCAGTCCCTCTGCACTAGCGGGAGCTAGCGAGCAGTACTTC. Its translation: CASSPSALAGASEQYF.

The gene calls are TRBV12-3 or TRBV12-4 and TRBJ2-1, with TRBD2 matching 7 bases. V was clipped by 0 bases and J by 6 bases; unmatched bases: 5. This CDR3 contains 15 residues. Here the CDR3 DNA reads TGTGCCAGCAGTTTAGCGGGAGGGCCTACCAATGAGCAGTTCTTC. Amino acid sequence: CASSLAGGPTNEQFF.

This clonotype was seen only a few times. V is TRBV20-1 and J is TRBJ2-1; a weak D match, TRBD2 (5 bases). The CDR3 totals 15 residues. V dropped 0 bases and J dropped 2 bases, with 11 bases sitting between them. The V gene's germline CDR1 is DFQATT and CDR2 SNEGSKA (reference sequence). CDR3 sequence reads: CSAREGGSTYNEQFF. In nucleotides, the CDR3 is TGCAGTGCTAGAGAAGGTGGGAGTACCTACAATGAGCAGTTCTTC.

This clonotype was seen many times. The genes are TRBV29-1 and TRBJ2-7, with no clear D. This CDR3 is 12 amino acids long. The V gene lost 7 bases and the J gene lost 3 bases, with 13 bases spanning the gap. Germline CDR1 SQVTM, CDR2 ANQGSEA. CDR3 sequence reads: CSALEPNYEQYF. The CDR3 DNA reads as TGCAGCGCCCTAGAGCCTAACTACGAGCAGTACTTC.

The CDR3 DNA follows: TGCGCCAGCAGCCAACAAGAAGGGGTCGGAACTGAAGCTTTCTTT. Translation: CASSQQEGVGTEAFF. This chain joins TRBV4-3 and TRBJ1-1; possibly TRBD1 for D (5 bases). Germline lookup yields CDR1 LGHNA and CDR2 YSLEER. V was pared by 2 bases and J by 5 bases, with 15 bases between. The CDR3 covers 15 residues.

At least ten counts were recorded for this clonotype. The V and J genes are TRBV9 and TRBJ2-2; possibly TRBD1 for D (5 bases). The V gene lost 4 bases and the J gene lost 6 bases, with 16 bases spanning the gap. This CDR3 is built from 15 residues. Germline V CDR1 and CDR2: SGDLS, YYNGEE. The CDR3 DNA reads TGTGCCAGCAGCCCGTGGGGCGGCCGGGCCGGGGAGCTGTTTTTT. This codes for CASSPWGGRAGELFF.

V gene TRBV12-3 or TRBV12-4 combines with J gene TRBJ2-5; the D gene is possibly TRBD2 (6 bases). V lost 6 bases and J lost 2, with 10 bases in between. This CDR3 spans 13 amino acids. Written as DNA, the CDR3 is TGTGCCAGCAGCGGACTACCGCAAGAGACCCAGTACTTC. Translating gives CASSGLPQETQYF.

This clonotype was seen a few times. The chain joins TRBV11-2 to TRBJ2-3; weak D call: TRBD2 (5 bases). This CDR3 contains 21 residues. Germline CDR1 is SGHAT and CDR2 is FQNNGV. The V end lost 1 base, the J end lost 0 bases, and 26 bases lay between the germline ends. The CDR3, as DNA: TGTGCCAGCAGCTTAGTGATTCCTAGCAGCTCGGAAATTAGAAGCACAGATACGCAGTATTTT. Translating gives CASSLVIPSSSEIRSTDTQYF. Based on the CDR3 plus reference TRBV11-2 and TRBJ2-3, the full variable domain is EAGVAQSPRYKIIEKRQSVAFWCNPISGHATLYWYQQILGQGPKLLIQFQNNGVVDDSQLPKDRFSAERLKGVDSTLKIQPAKLEDSAVYLCASSLVIPSSSEIRSTDTQYFGPGTRLTVL.

This clonotype was seen many times. The V gene is TRBV7-8, the J gene TRBJ2-1, with 8 bases that match TRBD1. CDR3 size: 17 residues. Germline CDR1 SGHVS, CDR2 FQNEAQ. V was clipped by 3 bases and J by 2 bases; unmatched bases: 9. This CDR3 is CASSFLYQDRAYNEQFF. CDR3 in DNA: TGTGCCAGCAGCTTCCTCTACCAGGACAGGGCCTACAATGAGCAGTTCTTC.

This clonotype came up many times. The chain employs TRBV9 and TRBJ2-3; TRBD2 agrees at 10 bases. Trimming cost V 4 bases and J 4 bases; bases outside gene matches: 9. Germline loops: CDR1 SGDLS, CDR2 YYNGEE. CDR3 length equals 16 residues. CDR3 in DNA: TGTGCCAGCAGCCGGGGGGGACTAGCGAAGGCAGATACGCAGTATTTT. Its translation: CASSRGGLAKADTQYF.

This clonotype was picked up a small number of times. This chain uses TRBV6-5 with TRBJ1-2, with D perhaps TRBD1 (5 bases). The CDR3 loop spans 18 amino acids. CDR1 MNHEY and CDR2 SVGAGI come from the germline V gene. V was trimmed by 11 bases and J by 0 bases, leaving 28 bases between them. The CDR3 here is CAGRNTFPPRGTNYGYTF. The DNA for the CDR3 is TGTGCCGGCCGCAACACTTTTCCCCCCCGGGGCACTAACTATGGCTACACCTTC.

This clonotype was recorded many times. This chain joins TRBV11-2 and TRBJ2-7; 7 bases fit TRBD2. The CDR3 sequence is 15 residues long. V shed 2 bases, J shed 0 bases, and the junction held 4 bases outside the gene matches. Germline assignment: CDR1 SGHAT and CDR2 FQNNGV. CDR3 region: CASSLSASGSYEQYF. The CDR3 nucleotides read TGTGCCAGCAGCTTATCGGCTAGCGGCTCCTACGAGCAGTACTTC.

This clonotype was observed a handful of times. This chain connects TRBV28 to TRBJ2-3, with 10 bases identical to TRBD2. V dropped 3 bases and J dropped 5; count of bases not matched to a gene: 14. The CDR3 runs 18 residues. CDR1 MDHEN and CDR2 SYDVKM come from the germline V gene. The chain's CDR3 is CASSFSGGAARREDTQYF. CDR3 nucleotide sequence: TGTGCCAGCAGTTTCAGCGGGGGGGCCGCTCGCAGGGAAGATACGCAGTATTTT.

This clonotype has more than one count but fewer than ten. The gene calls are TRBV28 and TRBJ2-3; the match to TRBD2 covers 7 bases. The CDR3 runs 15 residues. V was pared by 5 bases and J by 0 bases, with 5 bases of the junction left unmatched. Germline-derived CDR1 and CDR2 are MDHEN and SYDVKM. CDR3 sequence (DNA): TGTGCCAGCAGTGTAACAGCGGGAAGCACAGATACGCAGTATTTT. It translates to CASSVTAGSTDTQYF.

This clonotype has more than one count but fewer than ten. This chain links TRBV27 with TRBJ2-6, with a tentative D call TRBD1 (5 bases). The CDR3 totals 14 residues. The V end lost 2 bases, the J end lost 4 bases, and 6 bases lay between the germline ends. Germline V gene lookup returns CDR1 MNHEY and CDR2 SMNVEV (reference sequence). CDR3 amino acids: CASSLAGGANVLTF. CDR3 in DNA: TGTGCCAGCAGTTTAGCAGGGGGGGCCAACGTCCTGACTTTC.

CDR3 DNA: TGTGCCAGCAGCCCGGACAGTGTCAATGAAAAACTGTTTTTT. Translation gives CASSPDSVNEKLFF. V usage is TRBV7-6 and J usage is TRBJ1-4, with a tentative D call TRBD1 (6 bases). The V gene's germline CDR1 is SGHVS and CDR2 FNYEAQ. This CDR3 region has 14 residues. V shed 5 bases and J shed 5 bases, with 12 bases lying between them.

The chain joins TRBV24-1 to TRBJ2-5, with D hard to call. V dropped 3 bases and J dropped 1 base, with 17 bases sitting between them. The CDR3 extends over 17 amino acids. CDR1 and CDR2 (germline): KGHDR, SFDVKD. This chain's CDR3 is CATSDPPGDGSQETQYF. As DNA, the CDR3 is TGTGCCACCAGTGATCCGCCAGGTGACGGCAGCCAAGAGACCCAGTACTTC.

There are a few counts of this clonotype. V is TRBV12-3 or TRBV12-4 and J is TRBJ1-4, with D tentatively TRBD1 (6 bases). V lost 6 bases and J lost 7, with 18 bases in between. CDR3 size: 15 residues. CDR3 sequence (DNA): TGTGCCAGCAGCATGTGGGGGCATTCGGGTGAAAAACTGTTTTTT. This gives the protein CASSMWGHSGEKLFF.